This entry features one T cell receptor (beta chain) sequence. Per the original methods: Quantification of nucleated cells was approximated via reference gene primer amplification. The data were produced by immunoSEQ multiplex PCR, yet TCRdb's version contains in-frame clones alone and is incomplete. That table is the source of V, J and clone size, and D and trimming were worked out from the DNA. The sample consists of some 400,000 clones, 87% of them appearing once. This specimen comes from a study of blood T cell repertoires in COVID-19. Looking at the study overall: PBMCs, B-cell-depleted T cells, or T cells were the source of the cDNA or gDNA that made up the material.

One Seattle source followed patients from active infection through their disease course. V shed 5 bases and J shed 8 bases, with 15 bases lying between them. CDR3 length: 14 residues. Germline-derived CDR1 and CDR2 are SGHTA and FQGNSA. Sample: peripheral blood. The chain uses TRBV7-2 and TRBJ2-2, with a possible D match to TRBD1 (6 bases). The TCR sequence derives from a woman aged 25 to 39 with COVID-19, enrolled during active disease. CDR3 residues: CASSPTGIGGELFF. The CDR3, as DNA: TGTGCCAGCAGCCCCACAGGGATAGGAGGGGAGCTGTTTTTT. Combining the CDR3 with reference TRBV7-2 and TRBJ2-2 gives the whole variable domain GAGVSQSPSNKVTEKGKDVELRCDPISGHTALYWYRQSLGQGLEFLIYFQGNSAPDKSGLPSDRFSAERTGGSVSTLTIQRTQQEDSAVYLCASSPTGIGGELFFGEGSRLTVL.